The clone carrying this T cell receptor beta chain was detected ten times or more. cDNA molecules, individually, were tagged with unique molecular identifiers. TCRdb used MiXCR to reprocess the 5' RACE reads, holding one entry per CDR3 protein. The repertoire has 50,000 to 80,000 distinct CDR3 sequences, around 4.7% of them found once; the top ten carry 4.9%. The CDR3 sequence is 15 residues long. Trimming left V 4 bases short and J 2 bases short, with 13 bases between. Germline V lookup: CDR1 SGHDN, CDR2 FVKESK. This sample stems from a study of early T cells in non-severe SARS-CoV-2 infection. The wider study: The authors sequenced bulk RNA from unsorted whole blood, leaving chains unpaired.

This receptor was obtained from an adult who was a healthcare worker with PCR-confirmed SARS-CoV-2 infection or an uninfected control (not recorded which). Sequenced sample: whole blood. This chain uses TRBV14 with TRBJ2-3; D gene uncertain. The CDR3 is CASSLWTTTTDTQYF. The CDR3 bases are TGTGCCAGCAGCCTCTGGACCACTACCACAGATACGCAGTATTTT.